Each of the 24 T cell receptor beta chains below was sequenced from the same sample in a study of OX40 agonist ivuxolimab in advanced cancers. Clones were read by immunoSEQ multiplex PCR, and TCRdb kept only the in-frame ones, dropping some. In the table there are about 53,000 clones, 75% to 90% of which are singletons. This specimen was CD4+ or CD8+ T cells sorted from blood, taken in a trial of the OX40 agonist ivuxolimab. All receptors come from an adult with an advanced solid tumor such as melanoma, head and neck, liver or kidney cancer.

The rearrangement uses TRBV6-5 and TRBJ1-1; 7 bases map to TRBD1. V gave up 5 bases and J gave up 6 bases; unmatched junction bases: 9. CDR3 size: 14 residues. Germline CDR1 MNHEY, CDR2 SVGAGI. The CDR3 protein is CASSTQDRVPEAFF. The CDR3 nucleotides are TGTGCCAGCAGTACCCAAGACAGGGTTCCTGAAGCTTTCTTT.

Here the CDR3 reads CASSPWGVNQPQHF. The CDR3 region has the DNA TGTGCCAGCAGTCCGTGGGGGGTGAATCAGCCCCAGCATTTT. J is TRBJ1-5 and V is TRBV27; D may be TRBD1 (5 bases). Trimming removed 5 bases from V and 4 bases from J, with 12 bases in between. Germline V CDR1 and CDR2: MNHEY, SMNVEV (reference sequence). The length of the CDR3 is 14 residues.

The genes are TRBV21-1 and TRBJ1-4. TRBV21-1 is described as a pseudogene. CDR3 length equals 16 residues. The DNA for the CDR3 is TGTGCCAGCAGCACCCCTCCGGGGGAGGGCGATGAAAAACTGTTTTTT. It yields the protein CASSTPPGEGDEKLFF.

CDR3 residues: CASRTGNLGEQFF. The CDR3 coding sequence is TGTGCCAGCAGGACAGGGAACTTGGGTGAGCAGTTCTTC. V is TRBV2 and J is TRBJ2-1; TRBD1 aligns across 7 bases. This CDR3 is built from 13 residues. Per germline, CDR1 SNHLY and CDR2 FYNNEI. V dropped 6 bases and J dropped 9; count of bases not matched to a gene: 8.

The chain employs TRBV9 and TRBJ2-2; D call uncertain. This CDR3 has 16 amino acids. The ends were cut back, 0 bases at V and 1 base at J, with 10 bases in the middle. Germline CDR1 reads SGDLS; CDR2 reads YYNGEE. CDR3 residues: CASSVVGSENTGELFF. DNA for the CDR3: TGTGCCAGCAGCGTAGTTGGTTCCGAGAACACCGGGGAGCTGTTTTTT.

The V gene is TRBV6-6, the J gene TRBJ2-2; D may be TRBD1 or TRBD2 (6 bases each). This CDR3 has 16 residues. V shed 0 bases and J shed 5 bases, with 13 bases lying between them. The V gene's germline CDR1 is MNHNY and CDR2 SVGAGI (reference sequence). In DNA form, the CDR3 reads TGTGCCAGCAGTTACTCAGGGGGGCAAGGGACCGGGGAGCTGTTTTTT. This encodes CASSYSGGQGTGELFF.

The V call is TRBV5-1, the J call TRBJ2-7; 9 bases line up with TRBD2. Germline CDR1 SGHRS, CDR2 YFSETQ. This CDR3 contains 14 residues. V lost 0 bases and J lost 4; bases outside the gene matches: 2. CDR3 nucleotides: TGCGCCAGCAGCTTGGATAGCGGGAGTTACGAGCAGTACTTC. It encodes CASSLDSGSYEQYF.

The gene calls are TRBV27 and TRBJ1-2; weak D call: TRBD1 (6 bases). Germline assignment: CDR1 MNHEY and CDR2 SMNVEV (reference sequence). Between the trimmed V and J ends, which lost 5 bases and 2 bases, there was a span of 18 bases. This CDR3 is built from 16 residues. Here the CDR3 reads CASSPTRGASNYGYTF. CDR3 coding DNA: TGTGCCAGCAGTCCCACCCGGGGGGCGAGCAACTATGGCTACACCTTC.

The CDR3 region is CASEKRKNEQYF. DNA of the CDR3: TGTGCCAGCGAGAAGAGGAAAAACGAGCAGTACTTC. The genes are TRBV11-2 and TRBJ2-7, with unresolved D. V was clipped by 8 bases and J by 5 bases, with 13 bases between them. Germline loops: CDR1 SGHAT, CDR2 FQNNGV. The CDR3 is 12 amino acids.

The sample holds one count of this clone. This chain joins TRBV6-5 and TRBJ1-1, with 7 bases matching TRBD1. Germline V gene data show CDR1 as MNHEY and CDR2 as SVGAGI. The CDR3 consists of 14 residues. V shed 5 bases, J shed 8 bases, and the junction held 11 bases outside the gene matches. In nucleotides, the CDR3 is TGTGCCAGCAGTCGGTCCGCCGGGACAGCGGAAGCTTTCTTT. This gives the protein CASSRSAGTAEAFF.

The V call is TRBV7-8, the J call TRBJ1-5; possibly TRBD1 for D (5 bases). The CDR3 contains 14 residues. The ends were cut back, 3 bases at V and 6 bases at J, with 12 bases in the middle. CDR1 SGHVS and CDR2 FQNEAQ come from the germline V gene. Written as DNA, the CDR3 is TGTGCCAGCAGCTTTGCGCAGGGCACTCAGCCCCAGCATTTT. Its translation is CASSFAQGTQPQHF.

This clone was counted once. V usage is TRBV27 and J usage is TRBJ2-1; possibly TRBD1 for D (6 bases). Trimming removed 7 bases at V and 5 bases at J, with 12 bases between. Germline CDR1 MNHEY, CDR2 SMNVEV (reference sequence). This CDR3 spans 13 amino acids. The CDR3 nucleotides are TGTGCCAGCAAAAAGACAGGTCACAATGAGCAGTTCTTC. It is translated as CASKKTGHNEQFF.

The CDR3 sequence is CASRTLGGGMITGELFF. The DNA of the CDR3 is TGTGCCAGCAGGACTCTTGGGGGAGGTATGATAACCGGGGAGCTGTTTTTT. The V call is TRBV28, the J call TRBJ2-2; the D gene is possibly TRBD2 (6 bases). The ends were cut back, 6 bases at V and 5 bases at J, with 22 bases in the middle. Germline V gene lookup returns CDR1 MDHEN and CDR2 SYDVKM. The CDR3 has 17 residues.

The genes are TRBV23-1 and TRBJ1-2, with D uncertain. TRBV23-1 is marked as an open reading frame, function uncertain. V dropped 0 bases and J dropped 6 bases, with 11 bases sitting between them. CDR3 length: 14 amino acids. CDR3 in DNA: TGCGCCAGCAGTCAATCTGAGGCTTTGGATGGCTACACCTTC. It yields the protein CASSQSEALDGYTF.

This clone was seen a single time. V gene TRBV9 combines with J gene TRBJ1-1; D is undetermined. CDR3 size: 16 residues. Germline V gene lookup returns CDR1 SGDLS and CDR2 YYNGEE. The ends were cut back, 0 bases at V and 1 base at J, with 13 bases in the middle. The DNA of the CDR3 is TGTGCCAGCAGCGTAGTGGGATTGCCGGGGAACACTGAAGCTTTCTTT. The encoded protein is CASSVVGLPGNTEAFF.

The chain uses TRBV15 and TRBJ2-2, with 8 bases that match TRBD1. This CDR3 is 17 amino acids long. Germline loops: CDR1 LNHNV, CDR2 YYDKDF (reference sequence). V gave up 1 base and J gave up 5 bases; unmatched junction bases: 9. The CDR3 DNA follows: TGTGCCACCAGCAGAGCCCCGACAGGGGTTGAGACCGGGGAGCTGTTTTTT. Translating gives CATSRAPTGVETGELFF. The whole variable domain, filled in from reference TRBV15 and TRBJ2-2, reads DAMVIQNPRYQVTQFGKPVTLSCSQTLNHNVMYWYQQKSSQAPKLLFHYYDKDFNNEADTPDNFQSRRPNTSFCFLDIRSPGLGDTAMYLCATSRAPTGVETGELFFGEGSRLTVL.

The V gene is TRBV9, the J gene TRBJ1-2, with D possibly matching TRBD1 (5 bases). The CDR3 loop spans 15 amino acids. The germline gives CDR1 SGDLS, CDR2 YYNGEE. The V end lost 1 base, the J end lost 2 bases, and 12 bases lay between the germline ends. The CDR3 sequence is CASSVLGHENYGYTF. For the CDR3, the DNA is TGTGCCAGCAGCGTACTCGGACACGAAAACTATGGCTACACCTTC.

The chain recombines TRBV4-1 with TRBJ2-7; D could derive from TRBD1 or TRBD2 (6 bases each). Germline loops: CDR1 MGHRA, CDR2 YSYEKL. CDR3 length equals 16 residues. V lost 3 bases and J lost 2, with 17 bases in between. In DNA, the CDR3 is TGCGCCAGCAGCCAGGGGGGCCGTCCCTCTCCCTACGAGCAGTACTTC. Translation gives CASSQGGRPSPYEQYF.

V and J are TRBV28 and TRBJ2-1; the match to TRBD1 covers 9 bases. The CDR3 totals 15 residues. Losses at the gene ends were 7 bases for V and 7 bases for J; bases not matched to a gene: 11. Germline V lookup: CDR1 MDHEN, CDR2 SYDVKM. CDR3 in amino acids: CASNDPGTGFNEQFF. In DNA form, the CDR3 reads TGTGCCAGCAACGACCCCGGGACAGGGTTTAATGAGCAGTTCTTC.

This clone was picked up a small number of times. The chain links TRBV2 to TRBJ1-1; TRBD1 matches at 7 bases. The CDR3 length is 15 residues. The J segment lost 0 bases and the V segment lost 5 bases, leaving 6 bases of the junction unmatched. From germline, CDR1 is SNHLY and CDR2 FYNNEI. As DNA, the CDR3 is TGTGCCAGCAGTAGGGACAGAGCCATGAACACTGAAGCTTTCTTT. Its translation: CASSRDRAMNTEAFF.

The chain couples TRBV6-5 to TRBJ1-1; 7 nucleotides line up with TRBD1. Germline CDR1 and CDR2: MNHEY and SVGAGI. This CDR3 spans 14 amino acids. V trimming: 6 bases; J trimming: 5 bases; junction bases outside the gene matches: 9. The CDR3 region is CASSIDRERTEAFF. The DNA for the CDR3 is TGTGCCAGCAGCATTGACAGGGAAAGGACTGAAGCTTTCTTT.

The genes are TRBV4-1 and TRBJ1-5; 8 nucleotides agree with TRBD1. Germline values: CDR1 MGHRA, CDR2 YSYEKL. CDR3 length equals 17 residues. V lost 0 bases, J lost 3 bases, and 7 bases stayed unmatched. This chain's CDR3 is CASSQDTGGWVNQPQHF. In DNA, the CDR3 is TGCGCCAGCAGCCAAGATACAGGGGGTTGGGTCAATCAGCCCCAGCATTTT.

This sequence joins TRBV7-9 and TRBJ1-3; no clear D gene. V was cut by 4 bases and J by 4 bases, with 5 bases left in between. The CDR3 totals 12 residues. Per germline, CDR1 SEHNR and CDR2 FQNEAQ (reference sequence). CDR3 protein: CASSSVGNTIYF. The CDR3 coding sequence is TGTGCCAGCAGCTCGGTCGGAAACACCATATATTTT.

The chain couples TRBV29-1 to TRBJ2-5; TRBD1 might be the D (5 bases). Germline CDR1 is SQVTM and CDR2 is ANQGSEA. The CDR3 consists of 17 residues. The V gene lost 8 bases and the J gene lost 2 bases, with 27 bases spanning the gap. CDR3: CSLTAPYAGLPQETQYF. CDR3 nucleotide sequence: TGCAGCCTAACCGCACCCTACGCAGGGCTCCCACAAGAGACCCAGTACTTC.